Described below is a single T cell receptor (beta chain) sequence and its context. Antigen specificity is unknown. These data originate in a study of CXCR3-negative and CXCR3-positive naive CD8 T cells. Study-wide points: The TRB CDR3s that CXCR3-positive naive cells carried were more hydrophobic than those of CXCR3-negative naive cells. Similar TRBV-TRBJ usage characterized naive CXCR3-negative and CXCR3-positive cells; memory cells differed. Fresh PBMCs were used in most assays, and CXCR3 expression partially decreased after cryopreservation.

The study sorted every CD8+ T cell subset in triplicate at 300,000 or so cells each. Via 5' RACE with UMI labels, TRB cDNA libraries were prepared. No DNA is given; TCRdb re-called the 5' RACE reads and lists each CDR3 protein once. The table lists some 140,000 distinct CDR3 sequences. Germline loops: CDR1 MDHEN, CDR2 SYDVKM. The CDR3 has 14 amino acids. The sequence came from a human donor in good health. Some clones in this sample may be carry-over from other donors' samples. V gene TRBV28 combines with J gene TRBJ1-6; TCRdb's D call, TRBD1, is unchecked because there is no DNA. Sequencing used naive CXCR3+ CD8+ T cells from blood. The subset is: CD45RO-CCR7+CD27+CD95- naive CD8+ T cells expressing CXCR3 (TNR3+). The CDR3 is CASSPGVYNSPLHF.